The T cell receptor (beta chain) described here comes from a study of molecular identifiers for immune sequencing clone quantification. Remarks on this clonotype: With a much larger clone just one base away, this may be a read error.

TCRdb re-derived calls from the PCR reads in MiXCR, one entry per CDR3 protein. The sample contains some 100,000 distinct CDR3 sequences, under 40% of which appear only once. Sequencing used naive CD8+ T cells from blood, with Jurkat cell RNA spiked in. The subset: FACS-sorted CD8+CD4-CCR7+CD45RA+ naive T cells. The receptor was isolated from a human donor in good health. Some libraries in this study had Jurkat cell RNA spiked in.

CDR3 sequence: CASSQDQGPITDTQYF. The CDR3 DNA reads TGCGCCAGCAGCCAAGACCAGGGGCCTATCACAGATACGCAGTATTTT. The rearrangement uses TRBV4-1 and TRBJ2-3; perhaps TRBD1 as D (6 bases). This CDR3 comprises 16 residues. The germline V gene encodes CDR1 MGHRA and CDR2 YSYEKL. V was trimmed by 0 bases and J by 2 bases, leaving 12 bases between them.